One and the same sample provided the 23 T cell receptor beta chains below, sequenced in a study of blood T cell repertoires in COVID-19. Some clones are missing from TCRdb's copy, which holds only in-frame ones; the method was immunoSEQ multiplex PCR. Of 150,000 to 200,000 clones listed, roughly three quarters were seen once; the top ten hold 17%. Sequencing was carried out using peripheral blood. These receptors all come from a man in his 60s with active or convalescent COVID-19.

This clone was observed a single time. The V and J genes are TRBV5-6 and TRBJ2-5; D perhaps matches TRBD2 (5 bases). CDR1 SGHDT and CDR2 YYEEEE come from the germline V gene. Trimming took 2 bases from V and 5 from J, leaving 10 bases between them. The CDR3 covers 13 residues. The CDR3 nucleotides read TGTGCCAGCAGCTTACTGGGCGGGGAGACCCAGTACTTC. Amino acid sequence: CASSLLGGETQYF.

The chain combines TRBV5-4 with TRBJ1-1; D is ambiguous. Germline-derived CDR1 and CDR2 are SGHNT and YYREEE (reference sequence). This CDR3 has 14 amino acids. The germline V and J ends were trimmed by 0 bases and 2 bases, with 8 bases remaining between them. CDR3 protein: CASSLGGSNTEAFF. CDR3 DNA sequence: TGTGCCAGCAGCTTGGGAGGGTCCAACACTGAAGCTTTCTTT.

Worth noting for this clone: The sample carries other DNA sequences with the same CDR3. The gene calls are TRBV5-1 and TRBJ2-7; TRBD2 agrees at 11 bases. Per germline, CDR1 SGHRS and CDR2 YFSETQ. The length of the CDR3 is 14 residues. V trimming: 2 bases; J trimming: 4 bases; junction bases outside the gene matches: 2. In DNA form, the CDR3 reads TGCGCCAGCAGCTTAACTAGCGGGAGTTACGAGCAGTACTTC. It yields the protein CASSLTSGSYEQYF.

This CDR3 reads CASSLGTSGGNFGIQYF. The CDR3, as DNA: TGTGCCAGCAGCCTCGGTACTAGCGGGGGAAACTTTGGGATTCAGTACTTC. The rearrangement joins TRBV7-2 to TRBJ2-4; the match to TRBD2 covers 11 bases. Trimming removed 5 bases from V and 10 bases from J; junction bases left unmatched: 16. From germline, CDR1 is SGHTA and CDR2 FQGNSA. The CDR3 loop spans 17 amino acids.

The chain has TRBV3-1 (or the pseudogene TRBV3-2) and TRBJ2-7, with a tentative D call TRBD2 (6 bases). Germline CDR1 LGHDT, CDR2 YNNKEL (reference sequence). Trimming pared 0 bases from V and 1 base from J, leaving 10 bases between. The CDR3 spans 15 residues. The CDR3 bases are TGTGCCAGCAGCCAAGATCACAGCGGGTCCTACGAGCAGTACTTC. Residues: CASSQDHSGSYEQYF.

This chain uses TRBV7-2 with TRBJ2-1, with 9 bases that match TRBD1. The V segment lost 4 bases and the J segment 4 bases; nucleotides outside the gene matches: 5. The CDR3 extends over 15 amino acids. The germline gives CDR1 SGHTA, CDR2 FQGNSA. CDR3 DNA: TGTGCCAGCAGCTCCGACAGGGGGGAATACAATGAGCAGTTCTTC. Its protein is CASSSDRGEYNEQFF.

CDR3 amino acids: CASSFDTRETQYF. Written as DNA, the CDR3 is TGCGCCAGCAGCTTTGACACGAGAGAGACCCAGTACTTC. V usage is TRBV5-1 and J usage is TRBJ2-5; no firm D call. Germline CDR1 reads SGHRS; CDR2 reads YFSETQ. This CDR3 comprises 13 residues. V lost 2 bases and J lost 4, with 9 bases in between.

The rearrangement links TRBV18 to TRBJ2-2, with 9 bases matching TRBD2. This CDR3 spans 18 amino acids. From germline, CDR1 is KGHSH and CDR2 LQKENI. J lost 2 bases, V lost 1 base, and 8 bases had no gene match. The CDR3 loop reads CASSPRALAGPNTGELFF. The CDR3 DNA sequence: TGTGCCAGCTCACCACGGGCGCTAGCGGGGCCCAACACCGGGGAGCTGTTTTTT.

V usage is TRBV7-8 and J usage is TRBJ2-2, with 7 bases that match TRBD1. Germline V lookup: CDR1 SGHVS, CDR2 FQNEAQ. CDR3 size: 17 residues. V gave up 5 bases and J gave up 1 base; unmatched junction bases: 10. CDR3 in DNA: TGTGCCAGCAGCCTCCGGAGACAGGGTAGGAACACCGGGGAGCTGTTTTTT. The encoded protein is CASSLRRQGRNTGELFF.

This clone appeared a single time. The rearrangement links TRBV6-6 to TRBJ1-1; D is ambiguous. Trimming removed 5 bases from V and 1 base from J, with 11 bases in between. The CDR3 spans 14 residues. Germline V gene data show CDR1 as MNHNY and CDR2 as SVGAGI (reference sequence). CDR3 sequence (DNA): TGTGCCAGCAGTCTACTATCCTCGAACACTGAAGCTTTCTTT. This translates into CASSLLSSNTEAFF.

V usage is TRBV6-5 and J usage is TRBJ1-2; 7 positions agree with TRBD1. The CDR3 spans 14 residues. The germline V gene encodes CDR1 MNHEY and CDR2 SVGAGI. The junction had 9 bases not matched to a gene; V was cut back by 6 bases and J by 5 bases. The CDR3: CASSPGTEPYGYTF. Written as DNA, the CDR3 is TGTGCCAGCAGCCCCGGGACAGAGCCTTATGGCTACACCTTC.

J is TRBJ2-7 and V is TRBV3-1 (or the pseudogene TRBV3-2); D not certain. The CDR3 length is 15 residues. The V gene lost 4 bases and the J gene lost 0 bases, with 13 bases spanning the gap. Per germline, CDR1 LGHDT and CDR2 YNNKEL (reference sequence). The CDR3 is CASSRQRIGSYEQYF. Here the CDR3 DNA reads TGTGCCAGCAGCCGACAACGGATAGGCTCCTACGAGCAGTACTTC.

The genes are TRBV6-5 and TRBJ2-7; 11 nucleotides agree with TRBD2. The V gene's germline CDR1 is MNHEY and CDR2 SVGAGI. CDR3 length: 15 residues. V shed 5 bases and J 1 base; nucleotides not matched to a gene: 4. The CDR3 bases are TGTGCCAGCAGTAGGCTAGCGGGAGGTTCCTACGAGCAGTACTTC. Translation: CASSRLAGGSYEQYF.

This clone was counted only a few times. The rearrangement links TRBV7-2 to TRBJ2-5, with 10 bases matching TRBD2. Looked up from germline, CDR1 is SGHTA and CDR2 is FQGNSA. V lost 1 base to trimming and J lost 4 bases; unmatched junction nucleotides: 3. The CDR3 runs 15 residues. The CDR3 loop is CASSLVAGGRETQYF. CDR3 sequence (DNA): TGTGCCAGCAGCTTAGTAGCGGGAGGCAGAGAGACCCAGTACTTC. Based on the CDR3 plus reference TRBV7-2 and TRBJ2-5, the full variable domain is GAGVSQSPSNKVTEKGKDVELRCDPISGHTALYWYRQSLGQGLEFLIYFQGNSAPDKSGLPSDRFSAERTGGSVSTLTIQRTQQEDSAVYLCASSLVAGGRETQYFGPGTRLLVL.

This clone was observed once. The J gene is TRBJ1-1, the V gene TRBV18; D unresolved. The CDR3 consists of 13 residues. The germline CDR1 and CDR2 sequences are KGHSH and LQKENI. V gave up 6 bases and J gave up 1 base, with 9 bases separating them. The CDR3 bases are TGTGCCAGCTCGAAGGAGGGGAACACTGAAGCTTTCTTT. Its protein product is CASSKEGNTEAFF.

V usage is TRBV11-2 and J usage is TRBJ1-6; D is perhaps TRBD1 (6 bases). The germline V and J ends were trimmed by 4 bases and 9 bases, with 13 bases remaining between them. The CDR3 loop spans 14 amino acids. Per the germline V gene, CDR1 is SGHAT and CDR2 is FQNNGV. The CDR3 bases are TGTGCCAGCAGCTATACAGGGCCCAGTTCACCCCTCCACTTT. This sequence encodes CASSYTGPSSPLHF.

This chain joins TRBV6-5 and TRBJ2-7; D might be TRBD1 (6 bases). The CDR3 totals 15 residues. The V and J ends lost 5 bases and 6 bases respectively, with 20 bases between them. Germline lookup yields CDR1 MNHEY and CDR2 SVGAGI. CDR3: CASSQSRGSPFEQYF. CDR3 in DNA: TGTGCCAGCAGTCAATCTAGGGGGTCCCCGTTCGAGCAGTACTTC.

This clone has just a few counts. The rearrangement uses TRBV7-9 and TRBJ2-7; TRBD1 agrees at 7 bases. This CDR3 is 15 amino acids long. V trimming: 6 bases; J trimming: 4 bases; junction bases outside the gene matches: 12. Germline values: CDR1 SEHNR, CDR2 FQNEAQ (reference sequence). The CDR3 DNA is TGTGCCAGCAGTCGAACAACAGGGGAACGGTACGAGCAGTACTTC. Protein product: CASSRTTGERYEQYF.

This chain connects TRBV5-6 to TRBJ1-2, with D possibly being TRBD1 (5 bases). V lost 4 bases and J 8 bases, leaving 21 bases between the germline ends. The V gene's germline CDR1 is SGHDT and CDR2 YYEEEE. The length of the CDR3 is 15 residues. Here the CDR3 reads CASSKAGTLHRGYTF. DNA of the CDR3: TGTGCCAGCAGCAAGGCGGGGACCCTCCACCGCGGCTACACCTTC.

The gene calls are TRBV4-1 and TRBJ2-5; 8 positions agree with TRBD1. Germline CDR1 and CDR2: MGHRA and YSYEKL. The V segment lost 2 bases and the J segment 2 bases; nucleotides outside the gene matches: 7. This CDR3 is built from 16 residues. CDR3 region: CASSQTRTGYQETQYF. CDR3 nucleotide sequence: TGCGCCAGCAGCCAAACACGGACAGGGTATCAAGAGACCCAGTACTTC.

The chain combines TRBV19 with TRBJ2-1; the D gene is possibly TRBD1 (6 bases). CDR1 and CDR2 from the germline V gene are LNHDA and SQIVND (reference sequence). V was cut by 3 bases and J by 7 bases, with 16 bases left in between. The length of the CDR3 is 15 residues. The CDR3 DNA follows: TGTGCCAGTAGTATTGAGCCAGGGGTTCGTAATGAGCAGTTCTTC. It codes for CASSIEPGVRNEQFF.

V usage is TRBV27 and J usage is TRBJ2-7, with 7 bases matching TRBD1. The CDR3 extends over 15 amino acids. CDR1 MNHEY and CDR2 SMNVEV come from the germline V gene (reference sequence). V dropped 3 bases and J dropped 2; count of bases not matched to a gene: 7. The DNA for the CDR3 is TGTGCCAGCAGTTTTCGGACAGGAGTCGCCTACGAGCAGTACTTC. This encodes CASSFRTGVAYEQYF.

This clone was seen a single time. The J gene is TRBJ1-5, the V gene TRBV28; D gene uncertain. Per the germline V gene, CDR1 is MDHEN and CDR2 is SYDVKM. The CDR3 sequence is 18 residues long. Trimming removed 3 bases at V and 4 bases at J, with 22 bases between. CDR3 sequence reads: CASSLTQVPYFSNQPQHF. The CDR3 DNA reads TGTGCCAGCAGTTTGACGCAGGTTCCCTATTTCAGTAATCAGCCCCAGCATTTT. Supplemented by reference TRBV28 and TRBJ1-5, the full variable domain reads DVKVTQSSRYLVKRTGEKVFLECVQDMDHENMFWYRQDPGLGLRLIYFSYDVKMKEKGDIPEGYSVSREKKERFSLILESASTNQTSMYLCASSLTQVPYFSNQPQHFGDGTRLSIL.